These T cell receptor beta chains were read from a single sample in a study of shared clonotypes between healthy human individuals. Repertoires were generated with immunoSEQ multiplex PCR, while TCRdb's copy carries only in-frame clones and drops some. The repertoire includes approximately 710,000 clones, 90% of them detected once, and less than 40% sits in the top ten. Sequencing was done on a sample of memory CD8+ T cells from PBMCs. Every receptor here comes from a man younger than 30 in good health. Some clones in this sample may be carry-over from other donors' samples. Both conserved end residues are trimmed from each CDR3.

J	V	CDR3
TRBJ1-2	TRBV6-5	ASLWAFPFNYGYT
TRBJ1-1	TRBV29-1	SVDPRGFEGSFTEAF
TRBJ2-5	TRBV7-9	ASSLDIRGPEETQY
TRBJ2-3	TRBV6-1	ASSDKRGADTQY
TRBJ2-1	TRBV7-6	ASSPQGVAYNEQF
TRBJ2-3	TRBV27	ASLPAAGDGGGTDTQY
TRBJ1-5	TRBV14	ASSQEVQGRRNQPQH
TRBJ2-3	TRBV27	ASSLRVADTQY
TRBJ2-3	TRBV7-3	ASSSGTSVFTDTQY
TRBJ2-7	TRBV2	ASSAHRGPYEQY
TRBJ2-7	TRBV19	ASSILAGGREQY
TRBJ2-7	TRBV7-9	ASSLSPGEGPFPEQY
TRBJ2-2	TRBV25-1	ASGVWHTGELF
TRBJ1-4	TRBV28	ASRGTGGAGEKLF